This T cell receptor (beta chain) was captured in a study of T cell changes during pregnancy in multiple sclerosis. Germline V gene sequence: CDR1 SGHVS, CDR2 FNYEAQ. The CDR3 length is 14 residues. V lost 3 bases to trimming and J lost 6 bases; unmatched junction nucleotides: 3. Clones were sequenced by immunoSEQ multiplex PCR, and TCRdb holds only the in-frame ones, with some missing. Found here are around 40,000 clones, approximately 90% of them singletons; the top ten hold approximately 0.81%. The source of this sequence is a female donor with multiple sclerosis, enrolled in a pregnancy study. This chain links TRBV7-6 with TRBJ1-2, with TRBD1 matching over 11 bases. The sequences come from CD4+ T cells from peripheral blood mononuclear cells, collected in the third trimester of pregnancy. The CDR3 nucleotides read TGTGCCAGCAGCTTGGGGGACAGGGGGGATGGCTACACCTTC. As protein: CASSLGDRGDGYTF.